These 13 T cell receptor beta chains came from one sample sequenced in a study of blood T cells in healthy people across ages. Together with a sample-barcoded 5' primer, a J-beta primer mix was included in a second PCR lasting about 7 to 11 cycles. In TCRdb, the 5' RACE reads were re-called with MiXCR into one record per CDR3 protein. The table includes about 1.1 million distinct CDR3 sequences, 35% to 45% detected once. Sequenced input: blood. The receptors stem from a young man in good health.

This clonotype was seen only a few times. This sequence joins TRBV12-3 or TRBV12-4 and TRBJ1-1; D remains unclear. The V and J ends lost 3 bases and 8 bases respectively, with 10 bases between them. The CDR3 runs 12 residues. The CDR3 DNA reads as TGTGCCAGCAGTTTGATCCTTACCGAAGCTTTCTTT. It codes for CASSLILTEAFF.

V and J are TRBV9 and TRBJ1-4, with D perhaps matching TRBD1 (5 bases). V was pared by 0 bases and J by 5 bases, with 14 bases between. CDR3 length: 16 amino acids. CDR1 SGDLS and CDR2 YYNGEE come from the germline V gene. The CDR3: CASSVAPRGKNEKLFF. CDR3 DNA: TGTGCCAGCAGCGTAGCCCCACGGGGGAAGAATGAAAAACTGTTTTTT.

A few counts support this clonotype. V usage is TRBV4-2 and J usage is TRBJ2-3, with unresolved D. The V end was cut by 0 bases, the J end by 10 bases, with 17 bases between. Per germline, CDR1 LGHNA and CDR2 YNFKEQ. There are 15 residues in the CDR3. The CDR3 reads CASSQEMEQLDAQYF. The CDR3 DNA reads TGTGCCAGCAGCCAAGAAATGGAACAGCTTGATGCGCAGTATTTT.

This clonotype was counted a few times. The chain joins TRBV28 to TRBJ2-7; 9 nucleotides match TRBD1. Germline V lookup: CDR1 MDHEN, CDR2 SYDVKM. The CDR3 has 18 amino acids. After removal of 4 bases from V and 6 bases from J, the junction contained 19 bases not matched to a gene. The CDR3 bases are TGTGCCAGCAGTTCCCCCCCTCATCTGTTGACAGGGGGAGGCGAGCAGTACTTC. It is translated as CASSSPPHLLTGGGEQYF. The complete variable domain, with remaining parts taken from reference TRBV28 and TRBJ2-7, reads DVKVTQSSRYLVKRTGEKVFLECVQDMDHENMFWYRQDPGLGLRLIYFSYDVKMKEKGDIPEGYSVSREKKERFSLILESASTNQTSMYLCASSSPPHLLTGGGEQYFGPGTRLTVT.

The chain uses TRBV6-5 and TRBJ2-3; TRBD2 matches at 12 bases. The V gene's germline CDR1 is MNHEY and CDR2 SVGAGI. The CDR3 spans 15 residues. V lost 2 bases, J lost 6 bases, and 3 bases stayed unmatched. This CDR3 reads CASSYTSGGYDTQYF. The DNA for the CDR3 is TGTGCCAGCAGTTACACTAGCGGGGGGTATGATACGCAGTATTTT.

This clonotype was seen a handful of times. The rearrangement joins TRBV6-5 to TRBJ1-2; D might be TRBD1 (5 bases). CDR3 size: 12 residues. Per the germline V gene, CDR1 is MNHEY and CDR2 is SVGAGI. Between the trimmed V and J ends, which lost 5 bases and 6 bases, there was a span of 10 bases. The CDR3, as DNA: TGTGCCAGCAGTAAGACAGCCCATGGCTACACCTTC. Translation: CASSKTAHGYTF.

DNA of the CDR3: TGTGCCAGTCACTATGACTCTAGCACAGATACGCAGTATTTT. Translation: CASHYDSSTDTQYF. The V gene is TRBV7-9, the J gene TRBJ2-3; D not certain. The CDR3 extends over 14 amino acids. Germline CDR1 is SEHNR and CDR2 is FQNEAQ (reference sequence). V dropped 9 bases and J dropped 0 bases, with 13 bases sitting between them.

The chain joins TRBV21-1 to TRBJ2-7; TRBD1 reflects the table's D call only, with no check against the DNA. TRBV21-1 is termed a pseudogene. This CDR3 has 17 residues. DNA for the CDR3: TGTGCCAGCAGCAAAGAGCGTCAGGGTGAAGGGGTGAGCGAGCAGTACTTC. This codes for CASSKERQGEGVSEQYF.

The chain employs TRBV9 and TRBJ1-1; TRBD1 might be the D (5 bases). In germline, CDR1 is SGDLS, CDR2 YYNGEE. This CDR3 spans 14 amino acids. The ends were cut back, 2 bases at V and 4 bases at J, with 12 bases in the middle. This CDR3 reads CASSVGVGVTEAFF. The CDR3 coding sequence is TGTGCCAGCAGCGTGGGGGTAGGGGTCACTGAAGCTTTCTTT.

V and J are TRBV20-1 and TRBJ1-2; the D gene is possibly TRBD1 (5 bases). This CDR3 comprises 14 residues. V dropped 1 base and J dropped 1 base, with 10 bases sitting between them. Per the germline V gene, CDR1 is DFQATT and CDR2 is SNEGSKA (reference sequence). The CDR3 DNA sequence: TGCAGTGCTAGAGGACAGATTCTTAACTATGGCTACACCTTC. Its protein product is CSARGQILNYGYTF.

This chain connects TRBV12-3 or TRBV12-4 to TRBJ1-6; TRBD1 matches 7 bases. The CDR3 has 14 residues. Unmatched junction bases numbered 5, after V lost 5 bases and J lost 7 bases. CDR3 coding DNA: TGTGCCAGCAGTGTTGGGACAGTCAATTCACCCCTCCACTTT. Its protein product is CASSVGTVNSPLHF.

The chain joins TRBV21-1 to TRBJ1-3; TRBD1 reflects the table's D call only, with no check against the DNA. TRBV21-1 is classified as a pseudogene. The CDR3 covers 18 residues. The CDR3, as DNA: TGTGCCAGCACCTCAAGGGACAGGGGCCCACGCTCTGGAAACACCATATATTTT. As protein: CASTSRDRGPRSGNTIYF.

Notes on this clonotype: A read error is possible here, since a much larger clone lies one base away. The CDR3 DNA is TGCGCCAGCAGCCAAGTATACTCGACAGCCAACACAGATACGCGGTATTTT. As protein: CASSQVYSTANTDTRYF. The rearrangement links TRBV4-1 to TRBJ2-3, with D tentatively TRBD1 (5 bases). The CDR3 totals 17 residues. Germline V gene sequence: CDR1 MGHRA, CDR2 YSYEKL.